This T cell receptor beta chain was sequenced in a study of shared clonotypes between healthy human individuals. Overall study results and limits: The study generally estimated greater richness for naive than memory subsets.

Every immunoSEQ plate was one replicate of a subset's evenly spread DNA. Data came from immunoSEQ multiplex PCR; TCRdb stores just in-frame clones and leaves some out. This sample has a few million clones; around 93% occur once, and the top ten carry under 2%. Remarks on this clone: Its specificity is not known.

Naive CD8 isolation took CD45RO-negative cells positively selected for CCR7 and excluded terminally differentiated effector memory CD45RA+ cells. The CDR3 totals 15 residues. Between the trimmed V and J ends, which lost 5 bases and 6 bases, there was a span of 17 bases. The germline gives CDR1 SGHTA, CDR2 FQGTGA. Sequencing was done on a sample of naive CD8+ T cells from PBMCs. V usage is TRBV7-3 and J usage is TRBJ2-1; D perhaps matches TRBD1 (5 bases). This clonotype originated in a man between 18 and 35 years old in good health. Some clones in this sample may be carry-over from other donors' samples. CDR3 nucleotides: TGTGCCAGCAGCAAACGACAGTCACTACTCAATGAGCAGTTCTTC. Amino acids: CASSKRQSLLNEQFF. Using reference TRBV7-3 and TRBJ2-1 for the parts outside the CDR3, the full variable domain is GAGVSQTPSNKVTEKGKYVELRCDPISGHTALYWYRQSLGQGPEFLIYFQGTGAADDSGLPNDRFFAVRPEGSVSTLKIQRTERGDSAVYLCASSKRQSLLNEQFFGPGTRLTVL.